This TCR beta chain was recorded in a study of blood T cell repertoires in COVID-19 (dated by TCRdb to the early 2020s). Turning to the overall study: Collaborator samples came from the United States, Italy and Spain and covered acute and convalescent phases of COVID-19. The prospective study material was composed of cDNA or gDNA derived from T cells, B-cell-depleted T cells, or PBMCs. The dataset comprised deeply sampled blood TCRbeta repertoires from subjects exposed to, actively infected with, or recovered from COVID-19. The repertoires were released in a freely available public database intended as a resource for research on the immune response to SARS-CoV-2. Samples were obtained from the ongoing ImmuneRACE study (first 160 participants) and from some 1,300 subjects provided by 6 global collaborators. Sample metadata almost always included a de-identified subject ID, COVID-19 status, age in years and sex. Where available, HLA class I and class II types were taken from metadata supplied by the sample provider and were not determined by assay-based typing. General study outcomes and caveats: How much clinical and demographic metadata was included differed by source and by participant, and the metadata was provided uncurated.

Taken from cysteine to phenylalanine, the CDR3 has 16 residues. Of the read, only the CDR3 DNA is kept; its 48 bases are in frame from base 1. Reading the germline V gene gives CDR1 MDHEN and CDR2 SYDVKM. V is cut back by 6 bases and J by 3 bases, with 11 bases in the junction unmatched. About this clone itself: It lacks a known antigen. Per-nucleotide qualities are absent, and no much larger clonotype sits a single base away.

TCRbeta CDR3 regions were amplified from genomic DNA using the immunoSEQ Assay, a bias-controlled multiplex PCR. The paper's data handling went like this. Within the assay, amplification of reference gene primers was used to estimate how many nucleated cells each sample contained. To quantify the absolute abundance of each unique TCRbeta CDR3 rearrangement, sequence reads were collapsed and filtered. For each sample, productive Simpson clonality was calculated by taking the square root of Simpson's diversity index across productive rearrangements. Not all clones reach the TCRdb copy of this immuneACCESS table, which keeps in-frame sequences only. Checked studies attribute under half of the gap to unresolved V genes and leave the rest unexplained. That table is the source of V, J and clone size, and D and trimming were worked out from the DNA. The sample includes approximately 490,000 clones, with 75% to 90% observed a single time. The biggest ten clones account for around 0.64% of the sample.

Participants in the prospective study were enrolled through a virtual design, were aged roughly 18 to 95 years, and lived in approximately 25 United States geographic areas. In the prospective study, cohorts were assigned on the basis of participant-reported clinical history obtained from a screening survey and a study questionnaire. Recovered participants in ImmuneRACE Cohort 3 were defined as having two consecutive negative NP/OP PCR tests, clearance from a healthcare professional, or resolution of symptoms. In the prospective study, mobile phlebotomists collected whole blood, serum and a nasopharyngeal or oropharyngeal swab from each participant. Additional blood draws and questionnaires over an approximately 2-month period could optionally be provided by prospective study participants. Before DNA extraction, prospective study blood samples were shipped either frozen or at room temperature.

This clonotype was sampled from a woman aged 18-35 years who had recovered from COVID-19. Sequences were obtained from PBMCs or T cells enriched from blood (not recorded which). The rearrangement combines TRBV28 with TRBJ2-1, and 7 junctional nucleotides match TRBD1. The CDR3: CASSLDRAGVYNEQFF. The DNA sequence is TGTGCCAGCAGCCTAGACAGGGCAGGGGTCTACAATGAGCAGTTCTTC.